This entry features one T cell receptor (beta chain) sequence. The record originates from a study of cytotoxic CD8 clonotypes in ibrutinib-treated CLL. Looking at the study overall: The sample average was 255,043 productive templates and tens of thousands of productive rearrangements.

Repertoires were generated with immunoSEQ multiplex PCR, while TCRdb's copy carries only in-frame clones and drops some. Of 250,000 to 350,000 clones in the sample, around 69% are singletons; the top ten hold roughly 5%. CDR1 SGHAT and CDR2 FQNNGV come from the germline V gene. The CDR3 runs 13 residues. V was shortened by 3 bases and J by 4 bases, with 7 bases between the two germline ends. V gene TRBV11-2 combines with J gene TRBJ2-1, with D hard to call. Source: PBMCs, taken at disease progression, from a patient treated with ibrutinib. The source is a human donor with chronic lymphocytic leukemia. In DNA, the CDR3 is TGTGCCAGCAGCTTGGCCTTATACAATGAGCAGTTCTTC. Translating it yields CASSLALYNEQFF.